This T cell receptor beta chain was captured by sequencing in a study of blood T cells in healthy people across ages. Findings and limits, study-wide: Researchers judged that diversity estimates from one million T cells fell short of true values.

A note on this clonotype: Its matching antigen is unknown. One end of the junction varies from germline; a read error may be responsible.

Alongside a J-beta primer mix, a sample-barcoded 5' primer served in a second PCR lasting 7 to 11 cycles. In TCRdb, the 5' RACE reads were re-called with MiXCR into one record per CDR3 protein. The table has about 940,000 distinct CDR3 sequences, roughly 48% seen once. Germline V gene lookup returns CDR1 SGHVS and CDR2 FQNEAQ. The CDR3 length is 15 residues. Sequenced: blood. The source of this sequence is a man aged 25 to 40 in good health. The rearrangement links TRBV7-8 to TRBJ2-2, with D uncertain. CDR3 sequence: CVSSLTWAATGELFF. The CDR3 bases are TGTGTCAGCAGCTTAACGTGGGCTGCCACCGGGGAGCTGTTTTTT.